Each of the 23 T cell receptor beta chains below was sequenced from the same sample in a study of graft-versus-host responses after intestinal transplantation. Sequencing was performed with immunoSEQ multiplex PCR; in TCRdb, only in-frame clones are kept and a portion is missing. In the table there are fewer than 25,000 clones, roughly a third of which are singletons. Sample: alloreactive CD4+ T cells from a mixed lymphocyte reaction culture, taken before transplantation. Subset here: CFSE-low proliferating T cells sorted from roughly six-day pre-transplant mixed lymphocyte reaction (GvH or HvG direction). These receptors were collected from a human patient who was an organ donor for intestinal transplantation.

In this sample, this clone turned up once. This chain links TRBV6-6 with TRBJ2-1, with 7 bases lining up with TRBD1. The trim removed 6 bases at V and 4 bases at J, leaving 12 bases unmatched. The V gene's germline CDR1 is MNHNY and CDR2 SVGAGI (reference sequence). The CDR3 extends over 16 amino acids. In DNA form, the CDR3 reads TGTGCCAGCAGCCAAGCATGGGACAGAAGATACAATGAGCAGTTCTTC. Translation: CASSQAWDRRYNEQFF.

This rearrangement joins TRBV13 to TRBJ1-2; 7 bases map to TRBD1. The CDR3 length is 13 residues. Germline CDR1 PRHDT, CDR2 FYEKMQ (reference sequence). V trimming: 6 bases; J trimming: 3 bases; junction bases outside the gene matches: 4. CDR3 DNA sequence: TGTGCCAGCAGACCACAGGGGTACTATGGCTACACCTTC. This encodes CASRPQGYYGYTF.

This clone appeared a single time. The gene calls are TRBV27 and TRBJ2-1, with a possible D match to TRBD1 (5 bases). V lost 5 bases and J lost 0, with 14 bases in between. This CDR3 contains 16 residues. Germline V gene data show CDR1 as MNHEY and CDR2 as SMNVEV (reference sequence). CDR3 region: CASSTYRRSSYNEQFF. For the CDR3, the DNA is TGTGCCAGCAGTACGTACAGGAGAAGCTCCTACAATGAGCAGTTCTTC.

The V gene is TRBV28, the J gene TRBJ2-7, with TRBD1 identical over 9 bases. This CDR3 comprises 14 residues. From germline, CDR1 is MDHEN and CDR2 SYDVKM. The V segment lost 5 bases and the J segment 7 bases; nucleotides outside the gene matches: 9. In DNA, the CDR3 is TGTGCCAGCAGTCTGACCGGGACAGGGAGTGAGCAGTACTTC. Its translation: CASSLTGTGSEQYF. The entire variable domain, with the rest obtained from reference TRBV28 and TRBJ2-7, is as follows: DVKVTQSSRYLVKRTGEKVFLECVQDMDHENMFWYRQDPGLGLRLIYFSYDVKMKEKGDIPEGYSVSREKKERFSLILESASTNQTSMYLCASSLTGTGSEQYFGPGTRLTVT.

This clone was seen more than once but under ten times. The chain joins TRBV6-5 to TRBJ2-5; D might be TRBD1 (5 bases). The V gene's germline CDR1 is MNHEY and CDR2 SVGAGI. V lost 2 bases and J 5 bases, leaving 15 bases between the germline ends. The CDR3 runs to 15 residues. This CDR3 reads CASSYDFWRQETQYF. As DNA, the CDR3 is TGTGCCAGCAGTTACGATTTTTGGAGACAGGAGACCCAGTACTTC.

The chain links TRBV19 to TRBJ2-7; 7 positions match TRBD2. V shed 7 bases, J shed 2 bases, and the junction held 8 bases outside the gene matches. This CDR3 has 14 residues. The V gene's germline CDR1 is LNHDA and CDR2 SQIVND (reference sequence). CDR3 nucleotide sequence: TGTGCCAGTACCGTGGGGGGGATCCCCTACGAGCAGTACTTC. Its protein is CASTVGGIPYEQYF.

The chain couples TRBV5-1 to TRBJ2-7; 11 nucleotides match TRBD2. CDR1 and CDR2 from the germline V gene are SGHRS and YFSETQ. The CDR3 extends over 17 amino acids. V lost 4 bases to trimming and J lost 1 base; unmatched junction nucleotides: 10. This chain's CDR3 is CASSRILAGAGSYEQYF. Written as DNA, the CDR3 is TGCGCCAGCAGCCGAATACTAGCGGGAGCGGGATCCTACGAGCAGTACTTC.

The chain employs TRBV11-2 and TRBJ2-3; D gene ambiguous. V was clipped by 1 base and J by 4 bases, with 12 bases between them. The CDR3 sequence is 15 residues long. Looked up from germline, CDR1 is SGHAT and CDR2 is FQNNGV. The CDR3 DNA is TGTGCCAGCAGCTTAGCTCTTATGGTTTCAGATACGCAGTATTTT. Translation gives CASSLALMVSDTQYF.

The chain employs TRBV6-5 and TRBJ1-3; unclear D gene. Trimming shortened V by 4 bases and J by 3 bases, and 4 bases separated the two germline ends. CDR3 length equals 12 residues. Germline CDR1 is MNHEY and CDR2 is SVGAGI. CDR3 loop: CASSSNGNTIYF. CDR3 sequence (DNA): TGTGCCAGCAGTTCTAATGGAAACACCATATATTTT.

The chain recombines TRBV14 with TRBJ1-1; D might be TRBD1 (6 bases). Trimming pared 1 base from V and 2 bases from J, leaving 20 bases between. From germline, CDR1 is SGHDN and CDR2 FVKESK. The CDR3 spans 18 residues. The CDR3 region is CASSQVLRVAGGNTEAFF. DNA of the CDR3: TGTGCCAGCAGCCAAGTCCTTCGGGTCGCGGGGGGCAACACTGAAGCTTTCTTT.

This clone turned up a few times. This chain links TRBV28 with TRBJ2-7; D is unresolved. V was pared by 7 bases and J by 4 bases, with 11 bases between. Germline V gives CDR1 MDHEN, CDR2 SYDVKM. The CDR3 totals 12 residues. DNA for the CDR3: TGTGCCAGCACCACCACGCCTTACGAGCAGTACTTC. Amino acid sequence: CASTTTPYEQYF.

The V and J genes are TRBV7-2 and TRBJ2-2, with 8 nucleotides matching TRBD1. The germline CDR1 and CDR2 sequences are SGHTA and FQGNSA. The V segment lost 3 bases and the J segment 1 base; nucleotides outside the gene matches: 4. The CDR3 length is 16 residues. For the CDR3, the DNA is TGTGCCAGCAGCTTTTCCGGGACAGGGAACACCGGGGAGCTGTTTTTT. Amino acid sequence: CASSFSGTGNTGELFF. The full variable domain, with the rest looked up from reference TRBV7-2 and TRBJ2-2, is GAGVSQSPSNKVTEKGKDVELRCDPISGHTALYWYRQSLGQGLEFLIYFQGNSAPDKSGLPSDRFSAERTGGSVSTLTIQRTQQEDSAVYLCASSFSGTGNTGELFFGEGSRLTVL.

This sequence joins TRBV2 and TRBJ2-1; no firm D call. The V end lost 2 bases, the J end lost 2 bases, and 19 bases lay between the germline ends. This CDR3 spans 18 amino acids. Germline V lookup: CDR1 SNHLY, CDR2 FYNNEI. CDR3 in DNA: TGTGCCAGCAGTGAAAAAGGGCGAGCTCCCCAGACCTACAATGAGCAGTTCTTC. Translated, it gives CASSEKGRAPQTYNEQFF. The variable domain in full, completed from reference TRBV2 and TRBJ2-1, reads EPEVTQTPSHQVTQMGQEVILRCVPISNHLYFYWYRQILGQKVEFLVSFYNNEISEKSEIFDDQFSVERPDGSNFTLKIRSTKLEDSAMYFCASSEKGRAPQTYNEQFFGPGTRLTVL.

The chain links TRBV18 to TRBJ1-1; D unresolved. CDR3 size: 15 residues. V was clipped by 3 bases and J by 3 bases, with 14 bases between them. CDR1 and CDR2 (germline): KGHSH, LQKENI. CDR3 residues: CASSPFLTMYTEAFF. As DNA, the CDR3 is TGTGCCAGCTCACCCTTCCTTACTATGTACACTGAAGCTTTCTTT.

The chain is built from TRBV5-1 and TRBJ1-5; D may be TRBD1 (6 bases). Germline CDR1 reads SGHRS; CDR2 reads YFSETQ. The CDR3 totals 13 residues. V was clipped by 1 base and J by 7 bases, with 9 bases between them. For the CDR3, the DNA is TGCGCCAGCAGCTTGAACAGGGACCAGCCCCAGCATTTT. This translates into CASSLNRDQPQHF.

This sequence joins TRBV28 and TRBJ1-2; D is uncertain. CDR3 length equals 14 residues. The V gene lost 1 base and the J gene lost 6 bases, with 12 bases spanning the gap. Germline loops: CDR1 MDHEN, CDR2 SYDVKM. The DNA of the CDR3 is TGTGCCAGCAGTTTATCTCCGGTTCTGCATGGCTACACCTTC. Translated, it gives CASSLSPVLHGYTF.

V is TRBV4-3 and J is TRBJ2-7; possibly TRBD1 for D (6 bases). The CDR3 length is 15 residues. The V gene lost 3 bases and the J gene lost 2 bases, with 14 bases spanning the gap. Germline V gene sequence: CDR1 LGHNA, CDR2 YSLEER. CDR3 nucleotide sequence: TGCGCCAGCAGCCAGAACCCGGGACACCCCTACGAGCAGTACTTC. Translating gives CASSQNPGHPYEQYF.

The chain carries TRBV11-2 and TRBJ1-2; a possible D gene is TRBD1 (5 bases). This CDR3 has 14 amino acids. The ends were cut back, 0 bases at V and 5 bases at J, with 10 bases in the middle. The germline V gene has CDR1 SGHAT and CDR2 FQNNGV. CDR3 protein: CASSLDRTLYGYTF. The CDR3 DNA reads TGTGCCAGCAGCTTAGATCGGACACTGTATGGCTACACCTTC.

The chain combines TRBV6-1 with TRBJ1-5; TRBD1 is a possible D gene (5 bases). In germline, CDR1 is MNHNS, CDR2 SASEGT. The CDR3 is 13 residues long. Trimming took 8 bases from V and 7 from J, leaving 15 bases between them. CDR3 loop: CASRSEGWQPQHF. The CDR3 coding sequence is TGTGCCAGCCGCTCTGAGGGGTGGCAGCCCCAGCATTTT.

The V and J genes are TRBV5-5 and TRBJ2-5; 10 bases align to TRBD1. CDR1 is SGHKS and CDR2 is YYEKEE in the germline V gene (reference sequence). The length of the CDR3 is 14 residues. V shed 2 bases and J 7 bases; nucleotides not matched to a gene: 5. CDR3 sequence reads: CASSLGTGVGTQYF. CDR3 DNA sequence: TGTGCCAGCAGCTTAGGGACAGGGGTTGGGACCCAGTACTTC.

Only a few counts were recorded for this clone. This chain connects TRBV6-6 to TRBJ2-7, with 12 bases fitting TRBD2. This CDR3 contains 14 residues. J gave up 5 bases and V 2 bases, and 1 base lay outside the gene matches. Germline V lookup: CDR1 MNHNY, CDR2 SVGAGI (reference sequence). CDR3 amino acids: CASSYGLAGNEQYF. For the CDR3, the DNA is TGTGCCAGCAGTTACGGACTAGCGGGAAACGAGCAGTACTTC.

The rearrangement links TRBV5-1 to TRBJ2-7; tentative D call: TRBD2 (6 bases). Deletions cut 3 bases from V and 5 bases from J, with 15 bases between. The germline V gene has CDR1 SGHRS and CDR2 YFSETQ. This CDR3 region has 14 residues. The CDR3 region has the DNA TGCGCCAGCAGCTCGAGGGGCGGGAAGAACGAGCAGTACTTC. Amino acids: CASSSRGGKNEQYF.

CDR3: CASSQENTQETQYF. DNA of the CDR3: TGCGCCAGCAGCCAAGAAAACACCCAAGAGACCCAGTACTTC. The chain carries TRBV4-1 and TRBJ2-5; D remains ambiguous. The CDR3 has 14 residues. Trimming took 0 bases from V and 1 from J, leaving 6 bases between them. CDR1 MGHRA and CDR2 YSYEKL come from the germline V gene.